This TCR beta chain was sequenced for a study of cytomegalovirus exposure and HLA in healthy donors. Separation from the approximately 710-subject first cohort characterized the approximately 120-subject validation cohort, to which the donors belonged. Germline V gives CDR1 MNHEY, CDR2 SMNVEV (reference sequence). The CDR3 loop spans 16 amino acids. V was trimmed by 5 bases and J by 9 bases, leaving 23 bases between them. Details on this clone: Antigen unknown.

Sequencing was performed with immunoSEQ multiplex PCR; in TCRdb, only in-frame clones are kept and a portion is missing. The sample contains fewer than 200,000 clones, roughly nine tenths of which appear only once. Overall study results and limits: Investigators reported some 150 TCR beta chains as tied to cytomegalovirus. CMV antigen specificity of a few CMV-associated chains was confirmed in vitro. Reportedly, diagnosis of cytomegalovirus status by the classifier showed high specificity and sensitivity.

Sample: PBMCs. The sequence was collected from a woman aged 25 to 39 in good health and CMV-seronegative. The chain links TRBV27 to TRBJ2-1; D tentatively reads TRBD1 or TRBD2 (5 bases each). The CDR3: CASSRAGLPNQGEQFF. CDR3 sequence (DNA): TGTGCCAGCAGTCGAGCAGGACTCCCAAATCAGGGTGAGCAGTTCTTC.